This record concerns one T cell receptor beta chain sequence. The antigen is not known. The CDR3 is 13 amino acids. The ends were cut back, 4 bases at V and 10 bases at J, with 15 bases in the middle. CDR1 and CDR2 (germline): SGDLS, YYNGEE. This specimen comes from a study of OX40 agonist ivuxolimab in advanced cancers. The wider study: It was ivuxolimab, an agonistic anti-OX40 (CD134) antibody, that patients were treated with. Points from the study as a whole: The CD4+ and CD8+ T cells in the blood had expanded clonally by week 6 at 0.1 to 3.0 mg/kg. Certain nonresponders likewise exhibited a low normalized T-cell clonal expansion. In the 0.1-3.0 mg/kg groups, partial responders showed among the lowest expansion.

The protocol was immunoSEQ multiplex PCR, while the TCRdb copy is restricted to in-frame clones and leaves out a portion. The data contain 25,000 to 35,000 clones, approximately 84% of them singletons. The source was CD4+ or CD8+ T cells sorted from blood, collected in a trial of the OX40 agonist ivuxolimab. The chain uses TRBV9 and TRBJ2-1, with D perhaps TRBD2 (6 bases). This sequence originates from an adult with an advanced solid tumor such as melanoma, head and neck, liver or kidney cancer. The DNA for the CDR3 is TGTGCCAGCAGCCCCCCACAGGAGGGGGAGCAGTTCTTC. This codes for CASSPPQEGEQFF.